The entry below gives a single TCR beta chain sequence along with its context. The sample comes from a study of monozygotic twins with inflammatory bowel disease. CDR3 length: 16 residues. The germline V gene has CDR1 SGDLS and CDR2 YYNGEE. TCRdb reprocessed the 5' RACE reads, keeping one entry per CDR3 protein, no DNA. Its listing shows more than 300,000 distinct CDR3 sequences. The receptor comes from a human donor with ulcerative colitis or Crohn's disease, or a healthy co-twin of an affected twin (not recorded which). The rearrangement joins TRBV9 to TRBJ1-2; as DNA is missing, the TRBD1 call by TCRdb cannot be tested. Material: blood. The CDR3 loop reads CASSEMDRESYYGYTF.